This record covers a single T cell receptor (beta chain). Its antigen is still unknown. These data belong to a study of T cell responses to AZD1222 COVID-19 vaccine. The study's findings and limits: Only five to seven AZD1222 recipients were seropositive at baseline. Vaccine-associated CD4 TCRs ranged over spike, dominating at 160-218 and 743-854.

Germline-derived CDR1 and CDR2 are LNHDA and SQIVND (reference sequence). V lost 5 bases, J lost 3 bases, and 1 base stayed unmatched. The CDR3 loop spans 13 amino acids. Here immunoSEQ multiplex PCR was the method, and the copy in TCRdb shows in-frame clones only, minus some. The sample shows 150,000 to 180,000 clones, about nine tenths of them seen only once. The sample here was peripheral blood, taken on day 0 of AZD1222 vaccination. The clonotype originates from an adult in good health. The V gene is TRBV19, the J gene TRBJ1-5; 7 bases are a match to TRBD1. DNA of the CDR3: TGTGCCAGTAGTGGGACAGACAATCAGCCCCAGCATTTT. Its translation is CASSGTDNQPQHF.